A selection of T cell receptor beta chains follows, all from one sample in a study of regulatory dendritic cells for organ transplantation. Produced via immunoSEQ multiplex PCR; TCRdb's table is partial and in-frame only. The sample contains about 29,000 clones, roughly 85% of which appear only once. Sequencing input: memory CD4+ T cells from blood. The source of these receptors is a human donor in good health. Both conserved end residues are part of each CDR3. A D gene is named only where the DNA matches it firmly. Clone size is stated in some rows and not others, as once, few, many or a class when expanded.

v_call	j_call	d_call	clone_size	cdr3_length	cdr3_nt	cdr3_aa
TRBV5-1	TRBJ2-7	TRBD2	NA	16	TGCGCCAGCAGCTTAGATAGACTAGCGGACTCCTACGAGCAGTACTTC	CASSLDRLADSYEQYF
TRBV9	TRBJ2-3	NA	NA	15	TGTGCCAGCAGCGAAACTGGACTATTTAGAGATACGCAGTATTTT	CASSETGLFRDTQYF
TRBV27	TRBJ2-3	TRBD2	NA	13	TGTGCCAGCAGTGGGACTAGTGCAGATACGCAGTATTTT	CASSGTSADTQYF
TRBV4-3	TRBJ2-2	NA	NA	16	TGCGCCAGCAGCCAAGAGAACAGGGCAAACACCGGGGAGCTGTTTTTT	CASSQENRANTGELFF
TRBV7-2	TRBJ1-2	NA	NA	14	TGTGCCAGCAGCTCCCTCTCGGGAATTTATGGCTACACCTTC	CASSSLSGIYGYTF
TRBV25-1	TRBJ2-2	NA	once	12	TGTGCCAACAGCTTTTACACCGGGGAGCTGTTTTTT	CANSFYTGELFF
TRBV10-3	TRBJ2-2	NA	NA	12	TGTGCCATCAGTGGCAGCGCCGGGGAGCTGTTTTTT	CAISGSAGELFF
TRBV6-5	TRBJ2-7	TRBD1	NA	13	TGTGCCAGCAGCAAGGGACAGCGCTACGAGCAGTACTTC	CASSKGQRYEQYF
TRBV15	TRBJ2-5	NA	NA	12	TGTGCCACCAGCAGACCTCGAGAGACCCAGTACTTC	CATSRPRETQYF
TRBV6-5	TRBJ2-7	NA	NA	11	TGTGCCAGCAGTCTCAGCAACGAGCAGTACTTC	CASSLSNEQYF
TRBV9	TRBJ1-1	NA	NA	16	TGTGCCAGCAGCGTAGCTCATCAGGGATCGAACACTGAAGCTTTCTTT	CASSVAHQGSNTEAFF
TRBV7-9	TRBJ2-3	TRBD1	few	15	TGTGCCAGCAGAACCGGGACAGGAAGCACAGATACGCAGTATTTT	CASRTGTGSTDTQYF
TRBV6-6	TRBJ1-5	NA	NA	14	TGTGCCAGCAGTACAGGGACCTCAGGGAGGCCCCAGCATTTT	CASSTGTSGRPQHF
TRBV28	TRBJ1-5	NA	NA	12	TGTGCCAGCCGAATAACCAATCAGCCCCAGCATTTT	CASRITNQPQHF
TRBV5-4	TRBJ2-7	TRBD2	NA	14	TGTGCCAGCAGCTTAGCGGGGGGGCCTGGCGAGCAGTACTTC	CASSLAGGPGEQYF
TRBV7-2	TRBJ2-1	NA	NA	17	TGTGCCAGCAGCGCCCGGGGTGGCCCGAATTACTACAATGAGCAGTTCTTC	CASSARGGPNYYNEQFF
TRBV19	TRBJ2-7	NA	NA	14	TGTGCCAGTAGTACCCGGGACGGGTCCTACGAGCAGTACTTC	CASSTRDGSYEQYF
TRBV5-1	TRBJ1-1	NA	NA	14	TGCGCCAGCAGCCCACCCCTTAGTAGGGCCCAAGCTTTCTTT	CASSPPLSRAQAFF
TRBV6-5	TRBJ1-3	NA	NA	14	TGTGCCAGCAGTTACGCGGCAGGGGAAAACACCATATATTTT	CASSYAAGENTIYF
TRBV7-3	TRBJ1-4	NA	NA	16	TGTGCCAGCAGCTCCCCCCCCCGGGGGGGTAATGAAAAACTGTTTTTT	CASSSPPRGGNEKLFF
TRBV5-1	TRBJ2-2	NA	NA	13	TGCGCCAGCAGCTGGACCTTCACCAGGGAGCTGTTTTTT	CASSWTFTRELFF
TRBV7-3	TRBJ2-2	TRBD2	once	17	TGTGCCAGCAGCTTACCGGGACTAGCGCCGAACACCGGGGAGCTGTTTTTT	CASSLPGLAPNTGELFF
TRBV28	TRBJ2-5	TRBD2	NA	17	TGTGCCAGCAGGGCGACCGGGACTAGCGGGAGGGGGAAGACCCAGTACTTC	CASRATGTSGRGKTQYF
TRBV5-6	TRBJ2-1	TRBD2	NA	16	TGTGCCAGCAGCTCGGGACTAGCGGGGGCTGTAGGTGAGCAGTTCTTC	CASSSGLAGAVGEQFF
TRBV5-1	TRBJ2-1	TRBD2	once	17	TGCGCCAGCAGCTTGTTCCAGACTAGCGGGAGTTTCGATGAGCAGTTCTTC	CASSLFQTSGSFDEQFF
TRBV14	TRBJ2-7	NA	NA	17	TGTGCCAGCAGCCAAGAACTCTCGTACGGCTACTCCTACGAGCAGTACTTC	CASSQELSYGYSYEQYF
TRBV5-8	TRBJ2-5	TRBD2	NA	17	TGTGCCAGCAGCTTGGAGGGCGGGGGAGAGTACCAAGAGACCCAGTACTTC	CASSLEGGGEYQETQYF
TRBV19	TRBJ2-1	NA	NA	16	TGTGCCAGTAGTGGAGGAAGGGGGGGACCCTACAATGAGCAGTTCTTC	CASSGGRGGPYNEQFF
TRBV27	TRBJ2-7	NA	NA	13	TGTGCCAGCAGTTTTAGGCTAGGTTACGAGCAGTACTTC	CASSFRLGYEQYF
TRBV5-1	TRBJ1-1	NA	NA	15	TGCGCCAGCAGCCTTTGGACGGAATCTGACACTGAAGCTTTCTTT	CASSLWTESDTEAFF
TRBV9	TRBJ2-6	NA	NA	15	TGTGCCAGCAGCGTATTGTACTCTGGGGCCAACGTCCTGACTTTC	CASSVLYSGANVLTF
TRBV19	TRBJ1-5	TRBD1	few	16	TGTGCCAGTAGTATATTTACCGGGACAGGGCGATCTCCCCAGCATTTT	CASSIFTGTGRSPQHF
TRBV7-2	TRBJ2-3	NA	NA	15	TGTGCCAGCAGCTTATGGCTAGAGGCAACAGATACGCAGTATTTT	CASSLWLEATDTQYF
TRBV12-5	TRBJ2-7	TRBD2	NA	14	TGTGCTAGTGGTTCGGGACTAGCGGAGATCCTACAGTACTTC	CASGSGLAEILQYF
TRBV19	TRBJ2-7	NA	NA	13	TGTGCCAGTAGTATTGCCGGGTTCGGAGAGCAGTACTTC	CASSIAGFGEQYF
TRBV5-1	TRBJ2-2	NA	once	15	TGCGCCAGCAGCTCCTCAGGGTTCCCACCCGGGGAGCTGTTTTTT	CASSSSGFPPGELFF
TRBV19	TRBJ1-4	NA	NA	13	TGTGCCAGTAGTATTCGGATCTCTGAAAAACTGTTTTTT	CASSIRISEKLFF
TRBV2	TRBJ2-2	NA	NA	15	TGTGCCAGCAGTCGACAGGCGAGTCTTACCGGGGAGCTGTTTTTT	CASSRQASLTGELFF
TRBV11-2	TRBJ2-1	NA	NA	13	TGTGCCAGCAGCTGGGTTGTAGGTCATGAGCAGTTCTTC	CASSWVVGHEQFF
TRBV4-2	TRBJ2-2	TRBD1	few	15	TGTGCCAGCAGCCAAGGACAGGGGGCTACCGGGGAGCTGTTTTTT	CASSQGQGATGELFF
TRBV9	TRBJ2-5	NA	NA	13	TGTGCCAGCAGCATTACAGGGTCAGAGACCCAGTACTTC	CASSITGSETQYF
TRBV2	TRBJ2-3	NA	NA	15	TGTGCCAGCAGTGCAACACTAGGGAGCACAGATACGCAGTATTTT	CASSATLGSTDTQYF
TRBV27	TRBJ1-1	NA	NA	18	TGTGCCAGCAGTCCTAAACTATACTCCAGGGCTGGGAACACTGAAGCTTTCTTT	CASSPKLYSRAGNTEAFF
TRBV7-8	TRBJ1-2	NA	NA	14	TGTGCCAGCAGGGAAGGGGCGGGAAACTATGGCTACACCTTC	CASREGAGNYGYTF
TRBV7-6	TRBJ2-1	TRBD2	NA	15	TGTGCCAGCACCCTACTAGCGGGGGGAACCAATGAGCAGTTCTTC	CASTLLAGGTNEQFF
TRBV7-9	TRBJ2-5	NA	NA	14	TGTGCCAGCAGCGTACTAGACCCTCAAGAGACCCAGTACTTC	CASSVLDPQETQYF
TRBV6-5	TRBJ1-5	TRBD1	NA	15	TGTGCCACCAATCAAGGGGGCTTTAGCAATCAGCCCCAGCATTTT	CATNQGGFSNQPQHF
TRBV7-9	TRBJ2-5	NA	NA	15	TGTGCCAGCAGCTTAGGCAGGCAGCCCCAAGAGACCCAGTACTTC	CASSLGRQPQETQYF